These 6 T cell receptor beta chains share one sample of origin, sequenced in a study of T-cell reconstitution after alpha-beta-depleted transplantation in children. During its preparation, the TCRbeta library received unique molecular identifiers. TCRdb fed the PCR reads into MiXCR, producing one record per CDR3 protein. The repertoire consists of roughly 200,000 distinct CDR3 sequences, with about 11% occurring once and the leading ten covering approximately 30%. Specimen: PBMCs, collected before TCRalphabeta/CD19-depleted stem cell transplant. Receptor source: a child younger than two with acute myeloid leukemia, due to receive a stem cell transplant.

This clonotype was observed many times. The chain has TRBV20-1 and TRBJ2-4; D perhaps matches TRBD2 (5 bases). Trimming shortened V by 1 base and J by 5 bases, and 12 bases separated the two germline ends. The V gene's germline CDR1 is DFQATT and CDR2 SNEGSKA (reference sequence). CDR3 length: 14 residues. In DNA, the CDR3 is TGCAGTGCTAGAGGTACCTTCGGGGAAAACATTCAGTACTTC. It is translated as CSARGTFGENIQYF.

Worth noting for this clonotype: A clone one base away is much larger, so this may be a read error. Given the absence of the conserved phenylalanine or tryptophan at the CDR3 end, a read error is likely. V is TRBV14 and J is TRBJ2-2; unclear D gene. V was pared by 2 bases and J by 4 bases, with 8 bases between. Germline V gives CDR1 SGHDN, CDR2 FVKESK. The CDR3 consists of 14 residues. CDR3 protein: CASSQLRPTGELFS. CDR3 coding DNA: TGTGCCAGCAGCCAACTACGTCCCACCGGGGAGCTGTTTTCT.

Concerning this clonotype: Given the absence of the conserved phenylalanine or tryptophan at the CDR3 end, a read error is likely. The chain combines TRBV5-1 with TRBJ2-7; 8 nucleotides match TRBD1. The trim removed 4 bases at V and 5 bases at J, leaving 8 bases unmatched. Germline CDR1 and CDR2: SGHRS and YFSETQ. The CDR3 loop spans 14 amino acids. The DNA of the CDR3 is TGCGCCAGCAGCGCTGGACAGGGTCCCGACGAGCAGTACTAC. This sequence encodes CASSAGQGPDEQYY.

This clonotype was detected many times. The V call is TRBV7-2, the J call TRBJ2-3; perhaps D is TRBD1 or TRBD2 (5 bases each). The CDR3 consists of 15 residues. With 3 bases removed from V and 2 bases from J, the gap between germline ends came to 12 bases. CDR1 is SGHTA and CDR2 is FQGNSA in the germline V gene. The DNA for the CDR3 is TGTGCCAGCAGCTTCCGGGACGACACCACAGATACGCAGTATTTT. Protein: CASSFRDDTTDTQYF. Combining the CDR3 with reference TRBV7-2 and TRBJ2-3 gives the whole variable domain GAGVSQSPSNKVTEKGKDVELRCDPISGHTALYWYRQSLGQGLEFLIYFQGNSAPDKSGLPSDRFSAERTGGSVSTLTIQRTQQEDSAVYLCASSFRDDTTDTQYFGPGTRLTVL.

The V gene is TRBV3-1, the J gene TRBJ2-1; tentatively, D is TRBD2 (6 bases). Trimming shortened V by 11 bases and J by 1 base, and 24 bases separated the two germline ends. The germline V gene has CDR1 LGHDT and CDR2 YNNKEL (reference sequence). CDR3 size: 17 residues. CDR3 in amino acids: CACSHLTGGPSYNEQFF. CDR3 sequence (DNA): TGTGCCTGCTCCCACCTTACAGGAGGGCCTTCCTACAATGAGCAGTTCTTC.

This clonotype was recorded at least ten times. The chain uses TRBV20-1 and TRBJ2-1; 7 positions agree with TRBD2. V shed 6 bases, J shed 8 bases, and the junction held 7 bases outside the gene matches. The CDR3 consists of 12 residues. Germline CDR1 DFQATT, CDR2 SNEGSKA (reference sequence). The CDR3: CSAPGSGDEQFF. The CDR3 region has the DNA TGCAGTGCCCCCGGAAGCGGGGATGAGCAGTTCTTC.